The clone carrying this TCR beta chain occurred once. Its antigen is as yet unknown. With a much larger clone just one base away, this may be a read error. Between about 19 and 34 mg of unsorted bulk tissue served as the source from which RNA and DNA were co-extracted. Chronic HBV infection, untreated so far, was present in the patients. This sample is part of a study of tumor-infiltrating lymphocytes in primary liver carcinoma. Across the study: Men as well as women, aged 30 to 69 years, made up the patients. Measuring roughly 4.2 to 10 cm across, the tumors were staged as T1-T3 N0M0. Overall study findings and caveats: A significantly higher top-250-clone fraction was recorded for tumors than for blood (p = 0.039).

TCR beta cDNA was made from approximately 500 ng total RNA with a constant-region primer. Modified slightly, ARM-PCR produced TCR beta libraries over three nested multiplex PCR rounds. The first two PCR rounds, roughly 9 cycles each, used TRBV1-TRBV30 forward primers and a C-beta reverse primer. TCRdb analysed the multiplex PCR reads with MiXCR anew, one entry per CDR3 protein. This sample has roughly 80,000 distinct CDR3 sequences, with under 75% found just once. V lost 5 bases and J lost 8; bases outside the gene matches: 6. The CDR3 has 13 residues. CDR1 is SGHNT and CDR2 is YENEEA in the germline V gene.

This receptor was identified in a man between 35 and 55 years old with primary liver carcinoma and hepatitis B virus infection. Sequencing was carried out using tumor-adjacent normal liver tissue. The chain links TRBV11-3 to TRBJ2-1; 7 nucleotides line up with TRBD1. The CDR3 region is CASSPDRAHEQFF. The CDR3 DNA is TGTGCCAGCAGCCCCGACAGGGCCCATGAGCAGTTCTTC.